The 27 T cell receptor beta chains below come from one sample, sequenced in a study of cytomegalovirus exposure and HLA in healthy donors. The PCR was carried out with 60 Vbeta primers and 13 Jbeta primers. The protocol was immunoSEQ multiplex PCR, while the TCRdb copy is restricted to in-frame clones and leaves out a portion. The table lists 70,000 to 85,000 clones, over 55% of them singletons, with approximately 5.7% in the top ten. The material sequenced was PBMCs. The receptors come from a man between 25 and 39 years old in good health and CMV-seropositive.

The chain uses TRBV4-1 and TRBJ2-1; D is unresolved. The germline V and J ends were trimmed by 3 bases and 0 bases, with 18 bases remaining between them. There are 18 residues in the CDR3. The germline gives CDR1 MGHRA, CDR2 YSYEKL. The CDR3 sequence: CASSQGHLVLSSYNEQFF. The DNA for the CDR3 is TGCGCCAGCAGCCAGGGTCATCTAGTTTTGAGCTCCTACAATGAGCAGTTCTTC.

J is TRBJ1-2 and V is TRBV27; D remains unclear. Germline V CDR1 and CDR2: MNHEY, SMNVEV (reference sequence). CDR3 length equals 13 residues. Between the trimmed V and J ends, which lost 6 bases and 2 bases, there was a span of 10 bases. CDR3 sequence (DNA): TGTGCCAGCAGGGCCGCAGGAAACTATGGCTACACCTTC. The encoded protein is CASRAAGNYGYTF.

The chain is built from TRBV10-3 and TRBJ1-1; D is unclear. This CDR3 has 14 amino acids. V was shortened by 3 bases and J by 3 bases, with 11 bases between the two germline ends. The germline CDR1 and CDR2 sequences are ENHRY and SYGVKD. The CDR3 sequence: CAISETGWDTEAFF. CDR3 DNA sequence: TGTGCCATCAGTGAAACGGGGTGGGACACTGAAGCTTTCTTT.

This clone was counted a few times. The V gene is TRBV28, the J gene TRBJ2-1, with D perhaps TRBD2 (6 bases). Germline-derived CDR1 and CDR2 are MDHEN and SYDVKM. Trimming took 3 bases from V and 12 from J, leaving 15 bases between them. The CDR3 extends over 13 amino acids. CDR3 DNA sequence: TGTGCCAGCAGTTTTGATGGGAGGCGGGTGCAGTTCTTC. It encodes CASSFDGRRVQFF. The variable domain in full, completed from reference TRBV28 and TRBJ2-1, reads DVKVTQSSRYLVKRTGEKVFLECVQDMDHENMFWYRQDPGLGLRLIYFSYDVKMKEKGDIPEGYSVSREKKERFSLILESASTNQTSMYLCASSFDGRRVQFFGPGTRLTVL.

V is TRBV5-8 and J is TRBJ1-3; TRBD1 matches at 7 bases. The germline CDR1 and CDR2 sequences are SGHTS and YDEGEE. The CDR3 contains 15 residues. The junction had 7 bases not matched to a gene; V was cut back by 4 bases and J by 3 bases. This CDR3 is CASSQPGGSGNTIYF. The DNA for the CDR3 is TGTGCCAGCAGCCAGCCAGGGGGAAGTGGAAACACCATATATTTT.

This chain links TRBV5-1 with TRBJ1-6; D may be TRBD1 (6 bases). From germline, CDR1 is SGHRS and CDR2 YFSETQ. There are 17 residues in the CDR3. The germline V and J ends were trimmed by 4 bases and 1 base, with 15 bases remaining between them. This CDR3 reads CASSTLQGGSYNSPLHF. CDR3 sequence (DNA): TGCGCCAGCAGCACCTTACAGGGTGGGTCCTATAATTCACCCCTCCACTTT.

The V gene is TRBV18, the J gene TRBJ1-3; D ambiguous. V was clipped by 0 bases and J by 1 base, with 7 bases between them. The CDR3 extends over 15 amino acids. Germline V gives CDR1 KGHSH, CDR2 LQKENI. The CDR3 region has the DNA TGTGCCAGCTCACCACCTAGCGTTTCTGGAAACACCATATATTTT. Translating gives CASSPPSVSGNTIYF. The whole variable domain, remainder taken from reference TRBV18 and TRBJ1-3, is NAGVMQNPRHLVRRRGQEARLRCSPMKGHSHVYWYRQLPEEGLKFMVYLQKENIIDESGMPKERFSAEFPKEGPSILRIQQVVRGDSAAYFCASSPPSVSGNTIYFGEGSWLTVV.

This clone showed up just once. V and J are TRBV27 and TRBJ2-7, with 13 bases fitting TRBD2. This CDR3 comprises 14 residues. CDR1 is MNHEY and CDR2 is SMNVEV in the germline V gene (reference sequence). After removal of 6 bases from V and 5 bases from J, the junction contained 4 bases not matched to a gene. The CDR3 DNA follows: TGTGCCAGCAGAGGACTAGCGGGAGCACACGAGCAGTACTTC. Translated: CASRGLAGAHEQYF.

The chain combines TRBV7-9 with TRBJ1-1, with 9 positions matching TRBD1. With 5 bases clipped from V and 10 bases from J, the junction kept 2 bases outside the gene matches. Germline CDR1 SEHNR, CDR2 FQNEAQ (reference sequence). The CDR3 consists of 11 residues. The CDR3 spells CASSGTGRAFF. The CDR3 region has the DNA TGTGCCAGCAGCGGGACAGGGAGAGCTTTCTTT.

V usage is TRBV27 and J usage is TRBJ1-5; 8 bases line up with TRBD1. The germline CDR1 and CDR2 sequences are MNHEY and SMNVEV (reference sequence). V gave up 4 bases and J gave up 9 bases; unmatched junction bases: 8. The CDR3 is 14 amino acids. CDR3 coding DNA: TGTGCCAGCAGTTCACAGGGGGGTCAAGGGCCCCAGCATTTT. Translated: CASSSQGGQGPQHF.

The chain carries TRBV19 and TRBJ2-2, with 10 bases lining up with TRBD2. CDR3 length equals 19 residues. Germline CDR1 and CDR2: LNHDA and SQIVND (reference sequence). V was clipped by 7 bases and J by 6 bases; unmatched bases: 20. The CDR3 DNA reads TGTGCCAGTACCCCCACTGGAGCTAGCGGGAGAATGGAGGCCGGGGAGCTGTTTTTT. Its translation: CASTPTGASGRMEAGELFF.

The J gene is TRBJ1-1, the V gene TRBV30; 12 positions match TRBD1. CDR1 and CDR2 from the germline V gene are GTSNPN and SVGIG (reference sequence). Germline trimming cut 2 bases from V and 5 bases from J; bases unmatched to any gene: 12. The CDR3 extends over 17 amino acids. CDR3 nucleotide sequence: TGTGCCTGGAGTCCAGGGGGACAGGGGGCCAGGCGGACTGAAGCTTTCTTT. Residues: CAWSPGGQGARRTEAFF.

A word on this clone: The junction differs from germline at one of its ends, possibly a read error. Other DNA sequences within the sample encode an identical CDR3. The chain links TRBV30 to TRBJ2-3; 9 bases match TRBD2. The CDR3 covers 15 residues. CDR1 and CDR2 (germline): GTSNPN, SVGIG (reference sequence). The chain's CDR3 is CAWSFSGGGSDTQYF. The CDR3 DNA sequence: TGTGCCTGGAGTTTTAGCGGGGGTGGGTCAGACACGCAGTATTTT.

CDR3 protein: CASSLGVLQETQYF. The CDR3 coding sequence is TGCGCCAGCAGCTTAGGGGTACTCCAAGAGACCCAGTACTTC. The chain recombines TRBV5-1 with TRBJ2-5; D perhaps matches TRBD1 (5 bases). The V end was cut by 2 bases, the J end by 1 base, with 9 bases between. CDR1 SGHRS and CDR2 YFSETQ come from the germline V gene. The CDR3 consists of 14 residues.

By sample fraction, this clone is medium-sized. V and J are TRBV28 and TRBJ1-1; no clear D. CDR3 length equals 12 residues. The V and J ends lost 3 bases and 4 bases respectively, with 6 bases between them. CDR1 and CDR2 (germline): MDHEN, SYDVKM. The CDR3 sequence: CASSLEVTEAFF. As DNA, the CDR3 is TGTGCCAGCAGTTTGGAGGTCACTGAAGCTTTCTTT.

For the CDR3, the DNA is TGTGCCTGGATCCCGGACAGGGGGCTCTCCTACGAGCAGTACTTC. It translates to CAWIPDRGLSYEQYF. The chain is built from TRBV30 and TRBJ2-7; 11 bases align to TRBD1. This CDR3 has 15 residues. Germline V lookup: CDR1 GTSNPN, CDR2 SVGIG (reference sequence). With V trimmed by 4 bases and J by 0 bases, 5 bases remained unmatched.

This clone came up a few times. The V and J genes are TRBV29-1 and TRBJ2-2, with unresolved D. In germline, CDR1 is SQVTM, CDR2 ANQGSEA. The V and J ends lost 4 bases and 3 bases respectively, with 6 bases between them. The CDR3 sequence is 12 residues long. The CDR3 is CSVVSDTGELFF. In nucleotides, the CDR3 is TGCAGCGTTGTATCGGACACCGGGGAGCTGTTTTTT.

This clone was seen at least ten times. The gene calls are TRBV11-2 and TRBJ2-2; 11 nucleotides match TRBD2. CDR3 length equals 18 residues. Germline CDR1 is SGHAT and CDR2 is FQNNGV. The trim removed 5 bases at V and 7 bases at J, leaving 15 bases unmatched. As DNA, the CDR3 is TGTGCCAGCAGCCCTCGTAGTGGGCTAGCGGGAGGATTCGGGGAGCTGTTTTTT. Protein product: CASSPRSGLAGGFGELFF.

The rearrangement joins TRBV28 to TRBJ2-7, with TRBD2 matching over 7 bases. The CDR3 sequence is 12 residues long. The V gene end was trimmed by 10 bases and the J gene end by 3 bases; junction bases not matched to a gene: 6. Germline V gene data show CDR1 as MDHEN and CDR2 as SYDVKM. CDR3 region: CATRSGGYEQYF. DNA of the CDR3: TGTGCCACCCGGTCGGGGGGCTACGAGCAGTACTTC.

This chain uses TRBV9 with TRBJ2-3; D remains ambiguous. Germline-derived CDR1 and CDR2 are SGDLS and YYNGEE. V was trimmed by 4 bases and J by 9 bases, leaving 12 bases between them. The CDR3 is made up of 12 amino acids. CDR3 DNA sequence: TGTGCCAGCAGCCCCCTGACTGGGACGCAGTATTTT. Translated, it gives CASSPLTGTQYF.

This clone was recorded a few times. This chain joins TRBV10-3 and TRBJ2-3, with D perhaps matching TRBD2 (5 bases). Per the germline V gene, CDR1 is ENHRY and CDR2 is SYGVKD. The CDR3 sequence is 12 residues long. V was cut by 8 bases and J by 3 bases, with 9 bases left in between. CDR3: CAISAETDTQYF. In DNA form, the CDR3 reads TGTGCCATCTCAGCGGAAACAGATACGCAGTATTTT.

In this sample, this clone turned up a few times. This rearrangement joins TRBV28 to TRBJ1-2, with 9 nucleotides matching TRBD1. CDR3 length equals 15 residues. V gave up 5 bases and J gave up 2 bases; unmatched junction bases: 6. Germline CDR1 MDHEN, CDR2 SYDVKM. CDR3 region: CASSTSGTGNYGYTF. CDR3 DNA: TGTGCCAGCAGTACATCCGGGACAGGGAACTATGGCTACACCTTC.

The chain couples TRBV4-3 to TRBJ2-2; 10 bases align to TRBD1. Germline lookup yields CDR1 LGHNA and CDR2 YSLEER. V lost 4 bases and J lost 6; bases outside the gene matches: 5. The CDR3 sequence is 15 residues long. The CDR3 is CASSPGQGFPGELFF. DNA for the CDR3: TGCGCCAGCAGCCCGGGACAGGGGTTCCCCGGGGAGCTGTTTTTT.

This clone turned up a few times. The V gene is TRBV4-1, the J gene TRBJ1-1, with a tentative D call TRBD1 (5 bases). The CDR3 has 13 amino acids. The germline V gene has CDR1 MGHRA and CDR2 YSYEKL. V was cut by 9 bases and J by 4 bases, with 15 bases left in between. Written as DNA, the CDR3 is TGCGCCAGTTCCGGGTTGGGACTCACTGAAGCTTTCTTT. Its translation: CASSGLGLTEAFF.

This clone was counted between two and nine times. This chain's CDR3 is CASSAGSGRKNEQYF. In DNA, the CDR3 is TGTGCCAGCAGCGCCGGTTCAGGGAGGAAGAACGAGCAGTACTTC. The chain employs TRBV7-9 and TRBJ2-7, with a tentative D call TRBD2 (6 bases). The CDR3 extends over 15 amino acids. Germline V gene lookup returns CDR1 SEHNR and CDR2 FQNEAQ (reference sequence). V was shortened by 5 bases and J by 5 bases, with 19 bases between the two germline ends. The full variable domain, in which reference TRBV7-9 and TRBJ2-7 provide the parts outside the CDR3, is DTGVSQNPRHKITKRGQNVTFRCDPISEHNRLYWYRQTLGQGPEFLTYFQNEAQLEKSRLLSDRFSAERPKGSFSTLEIQRTEQGDSAMYLCASSAGSGRKNEQYFGPGTRLTVT.

In this sample, this clone turned up a few times. V gene TRBV6-1 combines with J gene TRBJ2-5, with 7 bases matching TRBD2. The germline V gene encodes CDR1 MNHNS and CDR2 SASEGT. The V segment lost 6 bases and the J segment 5 bases; nucleotides outside the gene matches: 9. This CDR3 spans 14 amino acids. The CDR3 coding sequence is TGTGCCAGCAGGATCTGGGGGAGGGATGAGACCCAGTACTTC. It codes for CASRIWGRDETQYF.

This clone came up once. This chain uses TRBV19 with TRBJ2-7, with a possible D match to TRBD2 (5 bases). CDR1 is LNHDA, CDR2 SQIVND, per germline (reference sequence). Trimming cost V 2 bases and J 5 bases, with 16 bases left between them. This CDR3 is 15 amino acids long. In DNA, the CDR3 is TGTGCCAGTAGTATACCCCCGACCAAGGAGGACGAGCAGTACTTC. Translating gives CASSIPPTKEDEQYF. Combining the CDR3 with reference TRBV19 and TRBJ2-7 gives the whole variable domain DGGITQSPKYLFRKEGQNVTLSCEQNLNHDAMYWYRQDPGQGLRLIYYSQIVNDFQKGDIAEGYSVSREKKESFPLTVTSAQKNPTAFYLCASSIPPTKEDEQYFGPGTRLTVT.